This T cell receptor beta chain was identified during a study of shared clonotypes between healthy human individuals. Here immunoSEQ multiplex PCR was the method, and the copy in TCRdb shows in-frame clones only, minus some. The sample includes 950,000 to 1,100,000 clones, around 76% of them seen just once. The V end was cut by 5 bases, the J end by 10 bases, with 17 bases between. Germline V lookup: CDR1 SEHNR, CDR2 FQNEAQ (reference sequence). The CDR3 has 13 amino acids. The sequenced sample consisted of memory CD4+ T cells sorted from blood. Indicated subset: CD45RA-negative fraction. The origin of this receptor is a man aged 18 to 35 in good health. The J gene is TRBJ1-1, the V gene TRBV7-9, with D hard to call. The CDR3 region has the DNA TGTGCCAGCAGCAGTTCGACGGTGTCCGGAGCTTTCTTT. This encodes CASSSSTVSGAFF.